Listed here are 28 T cell receptor beta chains from one sample, sequenced in a study of response to subunit inactivated influenza vaccine. TCRdb passed the RT-PCR reads through MiXCR, listing each CDR3 protein once. The sample has 450,000 to 700,000 distinct CDR3 sequences; less than 15% are singletons. The sample in question was PBMCs from blood, obtained roughly 12 days after vaccination. These receptors came from a middle-aged man who received an inactivated influenza vaccine.

There are a few counts of this clonotype. The chain combines TRBV4-3 with TRBJ2-7; TRBD1 matches 7 bases. V was pared by 3 bases and J by 2 bases, with 7 bases of the junction left unmatched. This CDR3 has 15 amino acids. Germline CDR1 and CDR2: LGHNA and YSLEER. CDR3 amino acids: CASSHRDSPAYEQYF. CDR3 sequence (DNA): TGCGCCAGCAGCCACCGGGACAGCCCTGCCTACGAGCAGTACTTC.

The V gene is TRBV7-8, the J gene TRBJ2-7; tentatively, D is TRBD1 (6 bases). Germline CDR1 is SGHVS and CDR2 is FQNEAQ. The CDR3 sequence is 15 residues long. V lost 5 bases to trimming and J lost 6 bases, with 20 bases between them. CDR3 in amino acids: CASSLQGWGSGEQYF. For the CDR3, the DNA is TGTGCCAGCAGCCTACAGGGATGGGGGTCGGGCGAGCAGTACTTC.

This clonotype was seen a handful of times. The chain joins TRBV9 to TRBJ1-3, with a tentative D call TRBD1 (6 bases). The CDR3 is 16 residues long. Per the germline V gene, CDR1 is SGDLS and CDR2 is YYNGEE. The germline V and J ends were trimmed by 3 bases and 0 bases, with 13 bases remaining between them. In nucleotides, the CDR3 is TGTGCCAGCAGCGCCCAGGGGATAGTCTCTGGAAACACCATATATTTT. Residues: CASSAQGIVSGNTIYF.

This clonotype has a handful of counts. This chain connects TRBV6-1 to TRBJ2-2, with 9 positions matching TRBD1. Germline CDR1 MNHNS, CDR2 SASEGT. The CDR3 extends over 17 amino acids. The V and J ends lost 11 bases and 2 bases, in that order; junction bases with no gene match: 15. CDR3 sequence (DNA): TGTGCCGCAAGGGACAGGGTCTCCCTACGTAACACCGGGGAGCTGTTTTTT. It is translated as CAARDRVSLRNTGELFF.

The table lists this clonotype with many counts. This chain joins TRBV3-1 and TRBJ2-7, with D possibly being TRBD2 (6 bases). Trimming removed 3 bases at V and 3 bases at J, with 15 bases between. Germline lookup yields CDR1 LGHDT and CDR2 YNNKEL (reference sequence). CDR3 length equals 15 residues. DNA of the CDR3: TGTGCCAGCAGCCAGGGTCTAGCGCCCTTCTACGAGCAGTACTTC. The encoded protein is CASSQGLAPFYEQYF.

This rearrangement joins TRBV7-9 to TRBJ1-1; D perhaps matches TRBD1 (6 bases). The CDR3 is 15 amino acids. Looked up from germline, CDR1 is SEHNR and CDR2 is FQNEAQ (reference sequence). The ends were cut back, 5 bases at V and 4 bases at J, with 17 bases in the middle. This chain's CDR3 is CASSPAGGGRTEAFF. For the CDR3, the DNA is TGTGCCAGCAGCCCCGCGGGTGGGGGGCGCACTGAAGCTTTCTTT.

This clonotype was counted only a few times. The CDR3 is CASSADRTYEQYF. The CDR3 DNA reads TGTGCCAGCTCAGCAGACAGAACCTACGAGCAGTACTTC. This chain joins TRBV18 and TRBJ2-7; TRBD1 is a possible D gene (5 bases). Trimming removed 5 bases from V and 2 bases from J, with 10 bases in between. CDR1 and CDR2 from the germline V gene are KGHSH and LQKENI. This CDR3 has 13 amino acids.

This sequence joins TRBV28 and TRBJ2-7, with TRBD1 as a possible D gene (5 bases). Germline V gene lookup returns CDR1 MDHEN and CDR2 SYDVKM. V was shortened by 5 bases and J by 1 base, with 12 bases between the two germline ends. There are 14 residues in the CDR3. As DNA, the CDR3 is TGTGCCAGCAGTCCATCAGACAGATCCTACGAGCAGTACTTC. Its protein product is CASSPSDRSYEQYF.

The CDR3 reads CASSVGDRAHEQYF. CDR3 DNA: TGTGCCAGCAGCGTAGGGGACAGGGCCCACGAGCAGTACTTC. This chain connects TRBV9 to TRBJ2-7; 9 bases line up with TRBD1. Trimming cost V 0 bases and J 5 bases; bases outside gene matches: 3. The CDR3 is 14 residues long. CDR1 and CDR2 from the germline V gene are SGDLS and YYNGEE.

This clonotype has a single count. This chain links TRBV7-6 with TRBJ2-7; tentatively, D is TRBD1 (6 bases). There are 14 residues in the CDR3. Between the trimmed V and J ends, which lost 5 bases and 0 bases, there was a span of 11 bases. Germline CDR1 SGHVS, CDR2 FNYEAQ. In nucleotides, the CDR3 is TGTGCCAGCAGCCCAGACAGGCCCTCCTACGAGCAGTACTTC. Its protein is CASSPDRPSYEQYF.

The J gene is TRBJ2-7, the V gene TRBV19; 11 bases are a match to TRBD2. Germline V gives CDR1 LNHDA, CDR2 SQIVND (reference sequence). V gave up 4 bases and J gave up 3 bases; unmatched junction bases: 5. The CDR3 is 15 amino acids. In DNA, the CDR3 is TGTGCCAGTAGTACGCCGGGACTAGCGGACTACGAGCAGTACTTC. Translated, it gives CASSTPGLADYEQYF. Full variable domain (remainder filled in from reference TRBV19 and TRBJ2-7): DGGITQSPKYLFRKEGQNVTLSCEQNLNHDAMYWYRQDPGQGLRLIYYSQIVNDFQKGDIAEGYSVSREKKESFPLTVTSAQKNPTAFYLCASSTPGLADYEQYFGPGTRLTVT.

The V and J genes are TRBV5-3 and TRBJ2-5; 9 bases are a match to TRBD1. TRBV5-3 is an ORF for which the function is uncertain. The CDR3 spans 16 residues. The V gene end was trimmed by 4 bases and the J gene end by 2 bases; junction bases not matched to a gene: 9. The chain's CDR3 is CARSQRTGAIQETQYF. CDR3 in DNA: TGTGCCAGAAGCCAGCGGACAGGGGCCATTCAAGAGACCCAGTACTTC.

This chain joins TRBV6-5 and TRBJ2-2, with 7 bases identical to TRBD1. Germline CDR1 MNHEY, CDR2 SVGAGI. The junction had 13 bases not matched to a gene; V was cut back by 5 bases and J by 7 bases. The CDR3 runs to 16 residues. The CDR3 is CASSTLPQGIYGELFF. CDR3 sequence (DNA): TGTGCCAGCAGTACTCTACCACAGGGGATTTACGGGGAGCTGTTTTTT.

The chain carries TRBV24-1 and TRBJ2-2; TRBD2 aligns across 16 bases. V lost 9 bases to trimming and J lost 6 bases; unmatched junction nucleotides: 12. Germline loops: CDR1 KGHDR, CDR2 SFDVKD. The CDR3 is 18 amino acids. The CDR3 protein is CATSPKGLAGGPAGELFF. The CDR3 nucleotides are TGTGCCACCTCACCAAAGGGACTAGCGGGAGGGCCTGCCGGGGAGCTGTTTTTT.

Concerning this clonotype itself: The junction departs from germline at one end; a sequencing error may be responsible. The chain uses TRBV3-1 and TRBJ2-5; tentative D call: TRBD2 (5 bases). CDR3 length: 16 amino acids. CDR1 is LGHDT and CDR2 is YNNKEL in the germline V gene (reference sequence). The CDR3 nucleotides are TGTGCCAGCAGACAAGGGAGATCGGTTGTGGGAGAGACCCAGTACTTC. It specifies CASRQGRSVVGETQYF.

This clonotype occurred a few times. This chain uses TRBV28 with TRBJ2-7; D gene unclear. This CDR3 spans 14 amino acids. CDR1 and CDR2 from the germline V gene are MDHEN and SYDVKM. With 5 bases removed from V and 2 bases from J, the gap between germline ends came to 13 bases. CDR3 in DNA: TGTGCCAGCAGTCCCCCCGCGATAGCCTACGAGCAGTACTTC. Translated: CASSPPAIAYEQYF.

In its sample, this clonotype was seen many times. The chain couples TRBV7-2 to TRBJ1-1; 7 bases match TRBD1. V gave up 7 bases and J gave up 4 bases; unmatched junction bases: 9. CDR1 is SGHTA, CDR2 FQGNSA, per germline. The CDR3 is 14 amino acids. The CDR3 region has the DNA TGTGCCAGCAACCAGGGGGGCGGGATCACTGAAGCTTTCTTT. Translation: CASNQGGGITEAFF.

The rearrangement links TRBV28 to TRBJ1-5, with no clear D. This CDR3 contains 13 residues. V dropped 3 bases and J dropped 2 bases, with 5 bases sitting between them. Per the germline V gene, CDR1 is MDHEN and CDR2 is SYDVKM. The CDR3 bases are TGTGCCAGCAGTTTTCCCGGCAATCAGCCCCAGCATTTT. Its translation: CASSFPGNQPQHF.

This clonotype was seen more than once but under ten times. CDR3 protein: CATSDLLQGQETQYF. The CDR3 region has the DNA TGTGCCACCAGTGATTTGCTCCAGGGCCAAGAGACCCAGTACTTC. J is TRBJ2-5 and V is TRBV24-1; a weak D match, TRBD1 (5 bases). The V end was cut by 0 bases, the J end by 1 base, with 8 bases between. The V gene's germline CDR1 is KGHDR and CDR2 SFDVKD. CDR3 length: 15 amino acids.

The chain couples TRBV24-1 to TRBJ2-3; D assignment may be TRBD1 or TRBD2 (5 bases each). V dropped 4 bases and J dropped 4 bases, with 14 bases sitting between them. This CDR3 contains 15 residues. Germline V gene lookup returns CDR1 KGHDR and CDR2 SFDVKD. CDR3 region: CATSDSGALPDTQYF. CDR3 nucleotide sequence: TGTGCCACCAGTGACTCCGGGGCACTACCAGATACGCAGTATTTT.

This clonotype turned up a few times. The CDR3 region has the DNA TGTGCCAGCAGCCAGGAAGGACGTAATAATTCACCCCTCCACTTT. The encoded protein is CASSQEGRNNSPLHF. This chain uses TRBV11-1 with TRBJ1-6; D gene uncertain. From germline, CDR1 is SGHAT and CDR2 FQDESV (reference sequence). This CDR3 contains 15 residues. Trimming cost V 5 bases and J 5 bases, with 13 bases left between them.

This clonotype showed up just a few times. The chain joins TRBV11-2 to TRBJ2-1; the D gene is possibly TRBD1 (6 bases). Trimming took off 5 bases at V and 6 bases at J, with 11 bases between the two ends. The CDR3 is 13 residues long. Germline CDR1 and CDR2: SGHAT and FQNNGV. The CDR3 sequence: CASSPIRGNEQFF. DNA of the CDR3: TGTGCCAGCAGCCCCATCAGGGGCAATGAGCAGTTCTTC.

This clonotype was seen more than once but under ten times. The rearrangement joins TRBV10-3 to TRBJ2-1; 12 bases line up with TRBD2. Germline V lookup: CDR1 ENHRY, CDR2 SYGVKD. J lost 7 bases, V lost 6 bases, and 7 bases had no gene match. This CDR3 has 15 residues. CDR3 sequence: CAISRTSGVLNEQFF. The CDR3 DNA sequence: TGTGCCATCAGCCGGACTAGCGGGGTCCTTAATGAGCAGTTCTTC.

The chain recombines TRBV3-1 with TRBJ1-1; D gene unclear. Per germline, CDR1 LGHDT and CDR2 YNNKEL (reference sequence). V dropped 0 bases and J dropped 7 bases, with 6 bases sitting between them. This CDR3 contains 12 residues. DNA of the CDR3: TGTGCCAGCAGCCAAGAGCCGGGTGAAGCTTTCTTT. It is translated as CASSQEPGEAFF.

CDR3 nucleotide sequence: TGTGCCAGCAGCTTAGCCCCCCCGGGAGCTACTGAAAAACTGTTTTTT. As protein: CASSLAPPGATEKLFF. The J gene is TRBJ1-4, the V gene TRBV7-2; no reliable D call. CDR1 is SGHTA and CDR2 is FQGNSA in the germline V gene. CDR3 length: 16 residues. V was trimmed by 0 bases and J by 7 bases, leaving 15 bases between them.

The chain couples TRBV5-1 to TRBJ2-7; TRBD1 matches 7 bases. The junction had 10 bases not matched to a gene; V was cut back by 4 bases and J by 3 bases. Germline V gene sequence: CDR1 SGHRS, CDR2 YFSETQ. The length of the CDR3 is 15 residues. The CDR3 reads CASSVTGTDFYEQYF. In DNA form, the CDR3 reads TGCGCCAGCAGCGTCACCGGGACAGACTTCTACGAGCAGTACTTC.

This clonotype appeared many times. This chain joins TRBV7-2 and TRBJ2-7, with 7 bases aligning to TRBD1. Germline lookup yields CDR1 SGHTA and CDR2 FQGNSA. V shed 5 bases and J 0 bases; nucleotides not matched to a gene: 10. The CDR3 has 16 amino acids. In DNA, the CDR3 is TGTGCCAGCAGCCGTACCGGGACAGTAAGCTCCTACGAGCAGTACTTC. As protein: CASSRTGTVSSYEQYF.

CDR3 coding DNA: TGTGCCAGCAGTTTAGAGCCTCTCCCCGGCGAGCAGTACTTC. Translation: CASSLEPLPGEQYF. The rearrangement links TRBV12-3 or TRBV12-4 to TRBJ2-7, with D unclear. The CDR3 extends over 14 amino acids. V shed 1 base and J shed 6 bases, with 13 bases lying between them.